This T cell receptor beta chain appears in the sequencing data of a study of T cells in Graves' hyperthyroidism and ophthalmopathy. Study at large: Initial diagnosis, before any treatment, was when peripheral blood was collected.

Study outcomes and limitations: The model predicted ophthalmopathy a median around 6 months before onset.

Of note for this clonotype: Its specificity is unknown. The junction differs from germline at one of its ends, possibly a read error.

Clinical symptoms, serum thyroxine, TRAb, thyroid ultrasound and orbital computed tomography informed diagnoses. The PBMCs were sourced from fresh peripheral blood (more than 8.5 ml). There were TCR beta CDR3 regions amplified from RNA transcripts. The HTBI primer set was used in a first-round RT-PCR of the TCR CDR3. TCRdb reprocessed the multiplex PCR reads with MiXCR, giving one entry per CDR3 protein. The sample includes 300,000 to 400,000 distinct CDR3 sequences, less than 15% of them seen just once. Germline CDR1 ENHRY, CDR2 SYGVKD. The CDR3 has 14 residues. The chain combines TRBV10-3 with TRBJ2-4, with D hard to call. The clonotype was recovered from a woman younger than 30 with Graves' hyperthyroidism. The sequenced sample was blood. The CDR3 sequence is CAVSTTSDKNIQYF. Here the CDR3 DNA reads TGTGCCGTCAGCACAACGTCGGACAAAAACATTCAGTACTTC.